This paragraph covers one T cell receptor (beta chain) sequence. The sample belongs to a study of blood T cells in healthy people across ages. Per germline, CDR1 MNHEY and CDR2 SMNVEV (reference sequence). Trimming took off 7 bases at V and 7 bases at J, with 14 bases between the two ends. The CDR3 has 13 amino acids. Combining a sample-barcoded 5' primer with a J-beta primer mix, a second PCR ran for roughly 6 to 11 cycles. In TCRdb, the 5' RACE reads were re-called with MiXCR into one record per CDR3 protein. The repertoire consists of a few hundred thousand distinct CDR3 sequences, with about 25% occurring once and the leading ten covering approximately 3.6%. These same records also appear under a second study, on T cells of mothers and their children.

The V call is TRBV27, the J call TRBJ2-1, with D perhaps TRBD1 (7 bases). The sequence was obtained from a boy aged 2 to 9 in good health. Sequenced: blood. CDR3 sequence reads: CASNLQGGNEQFF. The CDR3 nucleotides are TGTGCCAGCAACTTGCAGGGGGGTAATGAGCAGTTCTTC.